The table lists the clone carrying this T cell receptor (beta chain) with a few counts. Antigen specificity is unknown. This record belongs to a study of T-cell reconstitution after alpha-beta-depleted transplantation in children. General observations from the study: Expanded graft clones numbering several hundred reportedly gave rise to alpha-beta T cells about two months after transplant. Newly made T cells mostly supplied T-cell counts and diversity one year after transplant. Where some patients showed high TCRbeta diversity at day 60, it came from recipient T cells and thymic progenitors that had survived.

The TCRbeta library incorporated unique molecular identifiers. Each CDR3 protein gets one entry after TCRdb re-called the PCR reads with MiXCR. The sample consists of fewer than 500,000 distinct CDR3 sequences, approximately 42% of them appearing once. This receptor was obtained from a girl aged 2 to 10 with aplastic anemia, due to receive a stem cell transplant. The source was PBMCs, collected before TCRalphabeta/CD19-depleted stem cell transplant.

The DNA for the CDR3 is TGCAGTGCTAGATATGCGGACGCAGGGTATGAAAAACTGTTTTTT. Translation: CSARYADAGYEKLFF. The chain combines TRBV20-1 with TRBJ1-4; a weak D match, TRBD1 (5 bases). The CDR3 runs 15 residues. Germline V gene lookup returns CDR1 DFQATT and CDR2 SNEGSKA (reference sequence). Trimming removed 2 bases from V and 6 bases from J, with 16 bases in between.